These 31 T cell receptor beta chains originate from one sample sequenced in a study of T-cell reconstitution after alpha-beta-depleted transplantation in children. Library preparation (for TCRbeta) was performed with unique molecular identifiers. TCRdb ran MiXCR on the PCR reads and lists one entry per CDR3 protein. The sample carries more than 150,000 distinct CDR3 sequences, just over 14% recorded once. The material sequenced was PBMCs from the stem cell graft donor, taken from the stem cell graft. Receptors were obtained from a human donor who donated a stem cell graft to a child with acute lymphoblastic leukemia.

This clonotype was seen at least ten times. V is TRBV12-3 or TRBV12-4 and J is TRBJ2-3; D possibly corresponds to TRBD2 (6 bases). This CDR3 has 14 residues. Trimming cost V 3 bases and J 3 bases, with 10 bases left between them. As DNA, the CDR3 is TGTGCCAGCAGTTTGACTAGGAAAACAGATACGCAGTATTTT. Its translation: CASSLTRKTDTQYF.

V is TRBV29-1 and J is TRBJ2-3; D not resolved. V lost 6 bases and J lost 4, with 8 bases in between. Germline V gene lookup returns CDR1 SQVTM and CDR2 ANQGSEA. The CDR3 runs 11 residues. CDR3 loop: CSVVGPDTQYF. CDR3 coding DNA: TGCAGCGTGGTTGGCCCAGATACGCAGTATTTT.

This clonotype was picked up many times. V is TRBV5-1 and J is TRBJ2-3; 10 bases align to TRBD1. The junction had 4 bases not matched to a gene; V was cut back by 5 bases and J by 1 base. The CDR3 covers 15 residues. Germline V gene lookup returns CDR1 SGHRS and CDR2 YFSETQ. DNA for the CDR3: TGCGCCAGCAGTTCCGGGACAGGGGGCACAGATACGCAGTATTTT. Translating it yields CASSSGTGGTDTQYF.

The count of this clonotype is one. CDR3 sequence: CASSLGDVSNQPQHF. In nucleotides, the CDR3 is TGTGCCAGCAGCTTAGGGGATGTAAGCAATCAGCCCCAGCATTTT. The gene calls are TRBV7-9 and TRBJ1-5; D is uncertain. CDR3 length equals 15 residues. V shed 1 base and J shed 1 base, with 8 bases lying between them. Germline V gives CDR1 SEHNR, CDR2 FQNEAQ (reference sequence).

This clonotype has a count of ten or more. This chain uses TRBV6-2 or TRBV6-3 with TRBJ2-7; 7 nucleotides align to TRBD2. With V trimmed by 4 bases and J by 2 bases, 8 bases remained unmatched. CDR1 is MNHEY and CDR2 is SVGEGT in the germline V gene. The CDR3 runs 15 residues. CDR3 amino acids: CASSLRERDTYEQYF. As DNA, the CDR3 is TGTGCCAGCAGTTTACGCGAGCGGGATACCTACGAGCAGTACTTC.

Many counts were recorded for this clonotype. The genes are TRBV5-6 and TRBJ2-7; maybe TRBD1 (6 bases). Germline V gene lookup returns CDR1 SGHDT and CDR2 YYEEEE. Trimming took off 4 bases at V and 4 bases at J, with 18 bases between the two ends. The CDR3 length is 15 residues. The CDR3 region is CASSAGTKIRYEQYF. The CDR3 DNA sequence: TGTGCCAGCAGCGCCGGGACAAAGATAAGGTACGAGCAGTACTTC.

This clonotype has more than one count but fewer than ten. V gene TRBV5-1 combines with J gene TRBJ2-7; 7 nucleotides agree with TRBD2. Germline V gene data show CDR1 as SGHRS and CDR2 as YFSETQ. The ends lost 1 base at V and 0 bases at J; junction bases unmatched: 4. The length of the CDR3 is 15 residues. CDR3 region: CASSLTAGYSYEQYF. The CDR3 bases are TGCGCCAGCAGCTTGACAGCGGGATACTCCTACGAGCAGTACTTC.

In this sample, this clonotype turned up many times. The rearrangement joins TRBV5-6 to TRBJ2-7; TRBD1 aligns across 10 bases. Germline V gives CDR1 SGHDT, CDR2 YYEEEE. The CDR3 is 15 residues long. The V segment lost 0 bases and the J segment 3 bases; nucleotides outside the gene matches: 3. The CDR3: CASSLGDRGFYEQYF. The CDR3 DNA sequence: TGTGCCAGCAGCTTGGGGGACAGGGGATTCTACGAGCAGTACTTC.

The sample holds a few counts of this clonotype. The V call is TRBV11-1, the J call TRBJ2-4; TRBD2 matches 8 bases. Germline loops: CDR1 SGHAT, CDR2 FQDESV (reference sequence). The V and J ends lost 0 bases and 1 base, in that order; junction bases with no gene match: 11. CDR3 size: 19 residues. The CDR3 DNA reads TGTGCCAGCAGCTTAGCGCGGGGGGACTACCTGTCGGCCAAAAACATTCAGTACTTC. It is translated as CASSLARGDYLSAKNIQYF.

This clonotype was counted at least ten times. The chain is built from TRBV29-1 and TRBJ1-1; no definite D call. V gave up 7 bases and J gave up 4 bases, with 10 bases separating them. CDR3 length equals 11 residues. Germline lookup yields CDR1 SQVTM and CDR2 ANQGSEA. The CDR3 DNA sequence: TGCAGCGGTGTGGGATCCACTGAAGCTTTCTTT. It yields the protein CSGVGSTEAFF.

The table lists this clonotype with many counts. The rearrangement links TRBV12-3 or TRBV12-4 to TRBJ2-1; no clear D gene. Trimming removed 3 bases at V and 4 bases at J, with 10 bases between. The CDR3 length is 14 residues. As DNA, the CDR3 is TGTGCCAGCAGTTTCCCAGCTAGTTACAATGAGCAGTTCTTC. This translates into CASSFPASYNEQFF.

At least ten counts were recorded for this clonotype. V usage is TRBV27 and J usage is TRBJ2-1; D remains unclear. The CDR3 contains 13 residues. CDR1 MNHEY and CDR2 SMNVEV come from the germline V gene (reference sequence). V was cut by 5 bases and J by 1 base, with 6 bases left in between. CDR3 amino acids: CASSISSYNEQFF. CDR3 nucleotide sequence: TGTGCCAGCAGTATAAGTTCCTACAATGAGCAGTTCTTC.

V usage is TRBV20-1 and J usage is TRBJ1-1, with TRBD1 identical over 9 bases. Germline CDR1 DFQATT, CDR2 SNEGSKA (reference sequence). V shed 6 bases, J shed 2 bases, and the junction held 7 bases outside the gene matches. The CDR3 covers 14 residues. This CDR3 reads CSAEGQGTNTEAFF. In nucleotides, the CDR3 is TGCAGTGCGGAGGGACAGGGCACAAACACTGAAGCTTTCTTT.

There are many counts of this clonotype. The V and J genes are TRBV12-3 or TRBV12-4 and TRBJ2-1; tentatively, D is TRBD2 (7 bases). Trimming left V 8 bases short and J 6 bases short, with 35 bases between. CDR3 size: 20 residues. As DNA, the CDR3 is TGTGCCAGCGGCCCCCTATCGGCAGGGAGGGGACAAGGAGACGGCAATGAGCAGTTCTTC. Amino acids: CASGPLSAGRGQGDGNEQFF.

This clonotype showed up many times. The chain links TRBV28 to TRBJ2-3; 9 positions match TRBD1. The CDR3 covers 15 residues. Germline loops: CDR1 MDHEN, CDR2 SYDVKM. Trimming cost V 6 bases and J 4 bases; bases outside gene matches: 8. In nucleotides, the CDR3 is TGTGCCAGCAGCCCCCCGGGGACAGGGTCAGATACGCAGTATTTT. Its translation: CASSPPGTGSDTQYF.

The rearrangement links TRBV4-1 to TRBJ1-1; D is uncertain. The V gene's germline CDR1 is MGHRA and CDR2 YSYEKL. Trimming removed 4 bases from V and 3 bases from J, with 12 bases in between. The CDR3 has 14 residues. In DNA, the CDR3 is TGCGCCAGCAGCCTTACCCCGGTACACACTGAAGCTTTCTTT. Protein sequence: CASSLTPVHTEAFF.

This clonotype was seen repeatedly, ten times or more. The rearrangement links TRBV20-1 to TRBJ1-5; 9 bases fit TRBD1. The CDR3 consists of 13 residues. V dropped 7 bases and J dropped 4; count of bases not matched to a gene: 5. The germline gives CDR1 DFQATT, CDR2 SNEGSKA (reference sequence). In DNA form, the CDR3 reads TGCAGTGTGGGACAGGGTACAAATCAGCCCCAGCATTTT. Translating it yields CSVGQGTNQPQHF.

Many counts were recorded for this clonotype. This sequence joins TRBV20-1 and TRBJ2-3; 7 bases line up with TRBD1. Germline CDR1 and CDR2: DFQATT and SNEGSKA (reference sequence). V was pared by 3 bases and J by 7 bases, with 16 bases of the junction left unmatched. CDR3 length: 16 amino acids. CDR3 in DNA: TGCAGTGCTAGGCCCGTGACAGGGACGCCTGGGTATACGCAGTATTTT. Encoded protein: CSARPVTGTPGYTQYF.

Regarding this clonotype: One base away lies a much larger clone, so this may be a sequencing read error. The CDR3 region is CASSFDRGSSDAQYF. The CDR3 DNA reads TGTGCCAGCAGCTTCGACAGGGGTTCGTCGGATGCGCAGTATTTT. The chain uses TRBV11-3 and TRBJ2-3, with TRBD1 matching over 8 bases. Trimming took 3 bases from V and 10 from J; bases not matched to a gene: 12. The CDR3 extends over 15 amino acids. In germline, CDR1 is SGHNT, CDR2 YENEEA.

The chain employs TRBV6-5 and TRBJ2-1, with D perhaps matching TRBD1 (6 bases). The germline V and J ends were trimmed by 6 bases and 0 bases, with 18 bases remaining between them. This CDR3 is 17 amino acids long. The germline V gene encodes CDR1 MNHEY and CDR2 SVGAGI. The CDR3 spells CASRLLLRGTSYNEQFF. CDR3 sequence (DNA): TGTGCCAGCAGGTTGCTCCTCAGGGGAACCTCCTACAATGAGCAGTTCTTC.

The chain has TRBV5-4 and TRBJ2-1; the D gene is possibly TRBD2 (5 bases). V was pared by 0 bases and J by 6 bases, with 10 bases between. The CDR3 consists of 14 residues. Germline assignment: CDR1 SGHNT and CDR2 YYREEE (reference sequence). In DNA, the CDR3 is TGTGCCAGCAGCTTGGCTAGCCCCGGCAATGAGCAGTTCTTC. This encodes CASSLASPGNEQFF.

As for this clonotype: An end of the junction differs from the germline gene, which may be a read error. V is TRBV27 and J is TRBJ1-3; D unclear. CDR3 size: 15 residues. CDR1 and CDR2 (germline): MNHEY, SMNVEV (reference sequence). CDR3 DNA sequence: TGTGCCAGCCGGCGGGGATCCTACTCTGGAAACACCGTATATTTT. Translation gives CASRRGSYSGNTVYF.

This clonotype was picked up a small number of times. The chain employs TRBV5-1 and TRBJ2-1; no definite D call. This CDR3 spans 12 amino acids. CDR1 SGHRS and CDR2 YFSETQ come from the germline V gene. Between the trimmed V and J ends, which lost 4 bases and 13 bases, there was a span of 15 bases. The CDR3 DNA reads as TGCGCCAGCAGCAGGGAAGGGTCAGTACAGTTCTTC. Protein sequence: CASSREGSVQFF.

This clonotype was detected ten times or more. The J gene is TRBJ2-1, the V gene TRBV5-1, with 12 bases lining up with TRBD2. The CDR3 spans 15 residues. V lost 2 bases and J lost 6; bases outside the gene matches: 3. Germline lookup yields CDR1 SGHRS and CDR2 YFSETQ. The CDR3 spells CASSLLAGGANEQFF. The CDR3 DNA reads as TGCGCCAGCAGCTTACTAGCGGGAGGTGCCAATGAGCAGTTCTTC.

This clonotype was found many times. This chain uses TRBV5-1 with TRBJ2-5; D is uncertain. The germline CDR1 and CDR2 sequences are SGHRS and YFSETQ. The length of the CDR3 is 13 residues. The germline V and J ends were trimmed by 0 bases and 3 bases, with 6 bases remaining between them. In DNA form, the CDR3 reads TGCGCCAGCAGCTTGGGGTCGGAAGAGACCCAGTACTTC. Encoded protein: CASSLGSEETQYF.

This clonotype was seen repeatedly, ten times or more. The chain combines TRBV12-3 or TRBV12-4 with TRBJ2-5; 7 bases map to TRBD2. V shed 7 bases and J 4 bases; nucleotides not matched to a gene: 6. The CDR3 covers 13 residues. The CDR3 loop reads CASNPGGRETQYF. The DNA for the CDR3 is TGTGCCAGCAATCCGGGAGGTAGAGAGACCCAGTACTTC.

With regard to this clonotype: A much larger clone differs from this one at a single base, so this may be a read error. DNA of the CDR3: TGTGCCAGCAGCCAAGATACAGCGGGAGGTAGTCAGTACTTC. Its translation is CASSQDTAGGSQYF. This chain joins TRBV3-1 and TRBJ2-5; 9 bases line up with TRBD2. Germline loops: CDR1 LGHDT, CDR2 YNNKEL (reference sequence). Losses at the gene ends were 0 bases for V and 11 bases for J; bases not matched to a gene: 7. The CDR3 length is 14 residues.

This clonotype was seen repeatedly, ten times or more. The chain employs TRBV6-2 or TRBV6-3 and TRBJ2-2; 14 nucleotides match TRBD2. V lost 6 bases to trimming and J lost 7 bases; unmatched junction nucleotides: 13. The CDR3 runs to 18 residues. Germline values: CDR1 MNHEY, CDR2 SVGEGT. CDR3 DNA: TGTGCCAGCAGACAAACCCGGACTAGCGGGAGGAGTGGCGGGGAGCTGTTTTTT. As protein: CASRQTRTSGRSGGELFF.

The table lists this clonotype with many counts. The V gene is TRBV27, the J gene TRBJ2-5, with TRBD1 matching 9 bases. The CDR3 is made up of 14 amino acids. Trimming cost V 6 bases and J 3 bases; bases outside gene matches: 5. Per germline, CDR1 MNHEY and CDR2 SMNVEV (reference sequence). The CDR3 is CASRGGTGKETQYF. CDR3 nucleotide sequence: TGTGCCAGCAGGGGGGGGACAGGGAAAGAGACCCAGTACTTC.

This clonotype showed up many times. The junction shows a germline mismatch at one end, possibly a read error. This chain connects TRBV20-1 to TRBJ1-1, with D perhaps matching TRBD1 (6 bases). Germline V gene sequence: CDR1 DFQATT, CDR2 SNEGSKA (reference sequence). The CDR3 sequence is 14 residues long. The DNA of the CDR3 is TGCAGTGCTCGAGAGACAGGTTTGAACACTGAAGCTTTCTTT. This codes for CSARETGLNTEAFF.

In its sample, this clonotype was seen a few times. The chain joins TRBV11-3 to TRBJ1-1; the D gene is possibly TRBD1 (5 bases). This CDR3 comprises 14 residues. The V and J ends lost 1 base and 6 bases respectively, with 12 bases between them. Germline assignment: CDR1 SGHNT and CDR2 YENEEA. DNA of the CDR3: TGTGCCAGCAGCTTAGGAGGGGCGGGTTCTGAAGCTTTCTTT. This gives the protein CASSLGGAGSEAFF.